This T cell receptor beta chain was recovered during a study of T cells in localized non-small cell lung cancer. V gave up 3 bases and J gave up 10 bases; unmatched junction bases: 10. CDR1 SGHNT and CDR2 YENEEA come from the germline V gene. The CDR3 length is 17 residues. This table comes from immunoSEQ multiplex PCR, and its TCRdb copy is limited to in-frame clones, with some not included. The sample records about 5,200 clones, approximately 33% being singletons. The material was lung tumor tissue, obtained before any cancer treatment. The sequence came from a female donor over 55 with stage I lung adenocarcinoma. The rearrangement uses TRBV11-3 and TRBJ2-1; 15 nucleotides align to TRBD2. The CDR3 DNA is TGTGCCAGCAGCTTGGGGAGGACTAGCGGGGGGGCGGACGAGCAGTTCTTC. This encodes CASSLGRTSGGADEQFF.